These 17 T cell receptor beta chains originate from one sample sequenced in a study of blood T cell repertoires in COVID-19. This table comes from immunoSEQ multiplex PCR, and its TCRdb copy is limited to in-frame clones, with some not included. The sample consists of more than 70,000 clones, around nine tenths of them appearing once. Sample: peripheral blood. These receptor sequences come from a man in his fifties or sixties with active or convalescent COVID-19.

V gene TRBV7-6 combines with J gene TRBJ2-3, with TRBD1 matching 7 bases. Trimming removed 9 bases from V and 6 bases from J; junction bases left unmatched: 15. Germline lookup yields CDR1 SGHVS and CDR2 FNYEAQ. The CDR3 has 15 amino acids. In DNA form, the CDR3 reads TGTGCCAGTTCGCGAACCGGACAGGCTTTTGATACGCAGTATTTT. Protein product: CASSRTGQAFDTQYF.

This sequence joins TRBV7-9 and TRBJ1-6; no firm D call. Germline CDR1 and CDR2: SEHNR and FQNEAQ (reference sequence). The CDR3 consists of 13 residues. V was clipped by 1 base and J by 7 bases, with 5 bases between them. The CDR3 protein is CASSLVGNSPLHF. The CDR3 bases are TGTGCCAGCAGCTTAGTCGGGAATTCACCCCTCCACTTT.

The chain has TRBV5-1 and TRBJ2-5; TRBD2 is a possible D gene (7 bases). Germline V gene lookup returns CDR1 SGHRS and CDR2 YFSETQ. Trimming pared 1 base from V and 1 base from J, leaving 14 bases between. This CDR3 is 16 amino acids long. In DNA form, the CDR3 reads TGCGCCAGCAGCTTGTTAACTGGGGGGGCCCAAGAGACCCAGTACTTC. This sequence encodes CASSLLTGGAQETQYF.

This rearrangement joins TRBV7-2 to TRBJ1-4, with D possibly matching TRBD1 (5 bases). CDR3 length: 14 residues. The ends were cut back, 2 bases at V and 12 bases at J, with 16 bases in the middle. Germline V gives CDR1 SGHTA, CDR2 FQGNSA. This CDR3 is CASSLNPPTAELFF. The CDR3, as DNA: TGTGCCAGCAGCTTAAATCCCCCGACAGCTGAACTGTTTTTT.

The CDR3 DNA reads TGTGCCAGCAGAGCGACAGGGAAGAATTCACCCCTCCACTTT. Translation gives CASRATGKNSPLHF. The chain has TRBV6-5 and TRBJ1-6; 7 bases line up with TRBD1. The CDR3 runs to 14 residues. V was pared by 6 bases and J by 7 bases, with 6 bases of the junction left unmatched. From germline, CDR1 is MNHEY and CDR2 SVGAGI.

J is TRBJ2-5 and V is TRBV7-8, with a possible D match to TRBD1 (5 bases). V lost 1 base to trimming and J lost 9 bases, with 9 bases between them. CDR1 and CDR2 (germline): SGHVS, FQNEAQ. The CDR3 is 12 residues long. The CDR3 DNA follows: TGTGCCAGCAGCTTAGATCTGGGGCCCCAGTACTTC. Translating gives CASSLDLGPQYF.

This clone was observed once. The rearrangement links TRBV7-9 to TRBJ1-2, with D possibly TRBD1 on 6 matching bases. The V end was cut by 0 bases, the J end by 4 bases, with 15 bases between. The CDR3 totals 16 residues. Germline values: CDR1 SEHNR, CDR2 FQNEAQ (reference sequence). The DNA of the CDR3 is TGTGCCAGCAGCTTAGCGCACAGGGTAAATATCTATGGCTACACCTTC. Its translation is CASSLAHRVNIYGYTF.

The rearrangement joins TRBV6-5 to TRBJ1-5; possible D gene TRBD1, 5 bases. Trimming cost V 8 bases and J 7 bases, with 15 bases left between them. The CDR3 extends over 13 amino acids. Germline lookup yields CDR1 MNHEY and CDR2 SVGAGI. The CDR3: CASAGGEGQPQHF. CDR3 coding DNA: TGTGCCAGCGCTGGGGGGGAGGGACAGCCCCAGCATTTT.

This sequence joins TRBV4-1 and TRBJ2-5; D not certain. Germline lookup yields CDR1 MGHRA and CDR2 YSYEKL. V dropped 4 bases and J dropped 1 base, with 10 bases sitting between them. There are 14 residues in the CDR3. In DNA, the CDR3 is TGCGCCAGCAGCCCCAAGACTCCCCAAGAGACCCAGTACTTC. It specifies CASSPKTPQETQYF.

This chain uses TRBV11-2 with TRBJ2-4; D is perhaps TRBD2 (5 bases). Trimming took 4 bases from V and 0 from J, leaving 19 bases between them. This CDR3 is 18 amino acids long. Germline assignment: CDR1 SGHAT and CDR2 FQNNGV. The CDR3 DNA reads TGTGCCAGCAGCTCACGGACGGGATTAGATTTAGCCAAAAACATTCAGTACTTC. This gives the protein CASSSRTGLDLAKNIQYF. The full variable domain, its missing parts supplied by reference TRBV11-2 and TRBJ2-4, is EAGVAQSPRYKIIEKRQSVAFWCNPISGHATLYWYQQILGQGPKLLIQFQNNGVVDDSQLPKDRFSAERLKGVDSTLKIQPAKLEDSAVYLCASSSRTGLDLAKNIQYFGAGTRLSVL.

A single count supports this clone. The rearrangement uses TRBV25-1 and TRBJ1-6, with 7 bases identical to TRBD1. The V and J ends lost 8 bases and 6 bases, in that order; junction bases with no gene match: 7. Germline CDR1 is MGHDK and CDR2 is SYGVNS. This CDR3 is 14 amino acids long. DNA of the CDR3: TGTGCCAGCGTCCGACAGGGAAGTAATTCACCCCTCCACTTT. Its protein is CASVRQGSNSPLHF.

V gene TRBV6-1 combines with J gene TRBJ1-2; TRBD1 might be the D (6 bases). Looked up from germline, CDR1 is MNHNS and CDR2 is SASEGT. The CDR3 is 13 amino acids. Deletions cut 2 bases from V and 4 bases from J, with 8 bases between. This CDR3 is CASSETGSYGYTF. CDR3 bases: TGTGCCAGCAGTGAAACAGGGAGCTATGGCTACACCTTC.

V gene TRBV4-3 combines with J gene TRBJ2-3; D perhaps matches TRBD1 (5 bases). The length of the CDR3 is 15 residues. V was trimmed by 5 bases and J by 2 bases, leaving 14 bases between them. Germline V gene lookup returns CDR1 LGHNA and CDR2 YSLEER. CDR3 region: CASSAQGTHTDTQYF. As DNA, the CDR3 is TGCGCCAGCAGCGCCCAGGGCACCCACACAGATACGCAGTATTTT.

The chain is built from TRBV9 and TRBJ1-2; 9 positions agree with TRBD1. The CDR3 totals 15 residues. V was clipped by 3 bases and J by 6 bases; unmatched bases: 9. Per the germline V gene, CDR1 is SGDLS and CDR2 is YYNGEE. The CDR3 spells CASSDIGRTGDGYTF. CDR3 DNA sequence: TGTGCCAGCAGCGATATAGGTAGGACAGGGGATGGCTACACCTTC.

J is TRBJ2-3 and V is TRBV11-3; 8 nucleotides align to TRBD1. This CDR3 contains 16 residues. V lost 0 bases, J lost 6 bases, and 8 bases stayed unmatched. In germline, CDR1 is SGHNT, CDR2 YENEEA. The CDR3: CASSLDGAGGRDTQYF. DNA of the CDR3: TGTGCCAGCAGCTTAGATGGTGCAGGGGGCAGGGATACGCAGTATTTT. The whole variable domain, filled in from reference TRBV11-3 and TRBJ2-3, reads EAGVVQSPRYKIIEKKQPVAFWCNPISGHNTLYWYLQNLGQGPELLIRYENEEAVDDSQLPKDRFSAERLKGVDSTLKIQPAELGDSAVYLCASSLDGAGGRDTQYFGPGTRLTVL.

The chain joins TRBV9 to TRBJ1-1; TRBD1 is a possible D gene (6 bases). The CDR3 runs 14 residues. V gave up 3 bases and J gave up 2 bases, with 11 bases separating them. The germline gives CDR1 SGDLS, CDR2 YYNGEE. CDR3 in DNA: TGTGCCAGCAGCGCCACAGGGTATAACACTGAAGCTTTCTTT. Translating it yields CASSATGYNTEAFF.

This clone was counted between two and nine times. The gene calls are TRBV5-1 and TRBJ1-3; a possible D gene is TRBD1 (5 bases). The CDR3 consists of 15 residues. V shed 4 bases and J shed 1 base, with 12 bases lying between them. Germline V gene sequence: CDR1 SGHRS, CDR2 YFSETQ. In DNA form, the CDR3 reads TGCGCCAGCAGCCTGGACACCGTTTCTGGAAACACCATATATTTT. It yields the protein CASSLDTVSGNTIYF.